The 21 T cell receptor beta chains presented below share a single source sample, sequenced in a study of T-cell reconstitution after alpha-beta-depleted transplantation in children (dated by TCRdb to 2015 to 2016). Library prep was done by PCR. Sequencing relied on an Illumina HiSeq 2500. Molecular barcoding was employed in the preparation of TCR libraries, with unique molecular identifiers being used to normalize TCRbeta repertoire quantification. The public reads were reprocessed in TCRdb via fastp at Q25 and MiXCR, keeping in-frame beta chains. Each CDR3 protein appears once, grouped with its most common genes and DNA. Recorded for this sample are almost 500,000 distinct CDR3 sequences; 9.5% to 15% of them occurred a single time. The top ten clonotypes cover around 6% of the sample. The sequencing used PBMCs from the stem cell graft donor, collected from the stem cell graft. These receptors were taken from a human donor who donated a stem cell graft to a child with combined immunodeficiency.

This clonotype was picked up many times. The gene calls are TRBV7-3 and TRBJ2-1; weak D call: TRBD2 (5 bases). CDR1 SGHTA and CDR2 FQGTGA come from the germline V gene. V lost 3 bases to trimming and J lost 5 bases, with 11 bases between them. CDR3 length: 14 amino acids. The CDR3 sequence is CASSLTLGDNEQFF. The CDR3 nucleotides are TGTGCCAGCAGCTTGACACTAGGAGACAATGAGCAGTTCTTC.

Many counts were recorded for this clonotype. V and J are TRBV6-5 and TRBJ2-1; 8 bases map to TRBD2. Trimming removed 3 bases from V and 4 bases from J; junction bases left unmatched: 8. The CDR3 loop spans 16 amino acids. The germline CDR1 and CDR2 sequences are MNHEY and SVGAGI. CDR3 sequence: CASSYPGSGTYNEQFF. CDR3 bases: TGTGCCAGCAGTTATCCGGGTAGCGGGACTTACAATGAGCAGTTCTTC.

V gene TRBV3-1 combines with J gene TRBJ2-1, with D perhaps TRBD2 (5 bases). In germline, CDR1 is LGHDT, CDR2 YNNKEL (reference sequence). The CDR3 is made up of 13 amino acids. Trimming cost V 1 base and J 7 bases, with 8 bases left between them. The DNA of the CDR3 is TGTGCCAGCAGCCAAGTCCCGGGGAATGAGCAGTTCTTC. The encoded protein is CASSQVPGNEQFF.

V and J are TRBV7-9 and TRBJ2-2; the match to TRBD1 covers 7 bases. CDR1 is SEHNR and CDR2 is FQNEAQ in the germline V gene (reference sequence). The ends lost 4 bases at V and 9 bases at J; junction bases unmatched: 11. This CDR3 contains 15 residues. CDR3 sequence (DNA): TGTGCCAGCAGCTCAGGGACAGCCTCTACCTGGGAGCTGTTTTTT. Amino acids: CASSSGTASTWELFF.

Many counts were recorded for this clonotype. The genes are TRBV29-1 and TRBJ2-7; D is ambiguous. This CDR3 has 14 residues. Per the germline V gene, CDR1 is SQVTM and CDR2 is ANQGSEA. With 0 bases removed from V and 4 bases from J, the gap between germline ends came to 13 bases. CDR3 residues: CSVEDQAPGYEQYF. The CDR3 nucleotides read TGCAGCGTTGAAGATCAAGCCCCCGGGTACGAGCAGTACTTC.

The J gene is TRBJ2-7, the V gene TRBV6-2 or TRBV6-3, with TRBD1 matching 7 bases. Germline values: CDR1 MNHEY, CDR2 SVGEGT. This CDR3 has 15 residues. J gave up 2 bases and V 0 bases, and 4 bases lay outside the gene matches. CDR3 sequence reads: CASSYSRTGPYEQYF. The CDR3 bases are TGTGCCAGCAGTTACTCGAGGACAGGCCCCTACGAGCAGTACTTC.

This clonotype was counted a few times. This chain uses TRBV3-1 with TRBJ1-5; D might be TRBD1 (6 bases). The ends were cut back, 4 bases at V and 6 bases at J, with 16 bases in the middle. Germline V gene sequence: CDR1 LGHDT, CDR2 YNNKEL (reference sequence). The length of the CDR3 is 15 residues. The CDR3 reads CASSPDRSVSQPQHF. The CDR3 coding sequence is TGTGCCAGCAGCCCAGACAGGAGTGTAAGTCAGCCCCAGCATTTT.

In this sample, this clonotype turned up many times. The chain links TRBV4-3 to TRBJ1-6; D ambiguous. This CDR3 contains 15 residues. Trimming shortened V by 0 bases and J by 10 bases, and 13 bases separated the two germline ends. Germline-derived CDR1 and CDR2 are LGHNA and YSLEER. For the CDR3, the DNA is TGCGCCAGCAGCCAAGATCGAGCCGAAGGGTCACCCCTCCACTTT. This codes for CASSQDRAEGSPLHF.

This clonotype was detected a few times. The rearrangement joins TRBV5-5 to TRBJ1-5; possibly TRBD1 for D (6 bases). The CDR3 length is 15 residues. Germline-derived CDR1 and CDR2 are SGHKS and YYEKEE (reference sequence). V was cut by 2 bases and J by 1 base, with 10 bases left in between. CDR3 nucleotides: TGTGCCAGCAGCTTCGTCCAGGGGAGCAATCAGCCCCAGCATTTT. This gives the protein CASSFVQGSNQPQHF.

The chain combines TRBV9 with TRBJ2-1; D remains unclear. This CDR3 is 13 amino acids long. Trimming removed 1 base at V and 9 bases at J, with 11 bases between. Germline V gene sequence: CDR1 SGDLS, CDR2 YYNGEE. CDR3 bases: TGTGCCAGCAGCGTACAACGTCTGAGTGAGCAGTTCTTC. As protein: CASSVQRLSEQFF.

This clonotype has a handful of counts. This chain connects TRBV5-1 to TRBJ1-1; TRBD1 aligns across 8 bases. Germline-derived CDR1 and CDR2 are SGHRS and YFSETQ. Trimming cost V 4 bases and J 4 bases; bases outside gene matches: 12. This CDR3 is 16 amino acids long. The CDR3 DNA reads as TGCGCCAGCAGCCCGGCCCCGGGACAGGTTCCCACTGAAGCTTTCTTT. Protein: CASSPAPGQVPTEAFF.

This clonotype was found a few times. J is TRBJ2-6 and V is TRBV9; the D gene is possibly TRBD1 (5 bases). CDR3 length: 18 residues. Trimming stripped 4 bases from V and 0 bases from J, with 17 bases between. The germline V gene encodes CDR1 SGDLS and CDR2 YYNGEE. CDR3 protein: CASSPSAWGLSGANVLTF. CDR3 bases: TGTGCCAGCAGCCCGTCGGCCTGGGGCCTCTCTGGGGCCAACGTCCTGACTTTC.

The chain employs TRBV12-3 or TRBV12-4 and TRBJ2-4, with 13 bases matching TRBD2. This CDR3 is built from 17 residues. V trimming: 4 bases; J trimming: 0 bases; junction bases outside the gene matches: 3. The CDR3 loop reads CASSSGLAGPAKNIQYF. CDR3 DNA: TGTGCCAGCAGTTCGGGACTAGCGGGACCAGCCAAAAACATTCAGTACTTC.

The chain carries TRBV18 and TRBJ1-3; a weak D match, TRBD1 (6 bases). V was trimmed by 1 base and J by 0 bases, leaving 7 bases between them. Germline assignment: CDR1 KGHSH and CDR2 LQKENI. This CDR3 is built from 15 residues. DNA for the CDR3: TGTGCCAGCTCACCACGGACAGCCTCTGGAAACACCATATATTTT. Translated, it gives CASSPRTASGNTIYF.

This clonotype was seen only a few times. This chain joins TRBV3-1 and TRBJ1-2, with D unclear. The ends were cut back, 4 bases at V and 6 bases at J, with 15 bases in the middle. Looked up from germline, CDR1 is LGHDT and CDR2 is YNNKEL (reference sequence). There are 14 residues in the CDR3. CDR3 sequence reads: CASSRGGRWDGYTF. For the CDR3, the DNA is TGTGCCAGCAGCCGCGGTGGCAGGTGGGATGGCTACACCTTC.

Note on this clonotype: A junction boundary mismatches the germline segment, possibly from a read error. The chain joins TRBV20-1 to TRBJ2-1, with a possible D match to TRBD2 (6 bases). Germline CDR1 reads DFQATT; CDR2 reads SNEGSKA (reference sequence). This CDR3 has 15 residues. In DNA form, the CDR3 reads TGCAGTACTAGCCAGGCTTACAGCTCCTACAATGAGCAGTTCTTC. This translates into CSTSQAYSSYNEQFF.

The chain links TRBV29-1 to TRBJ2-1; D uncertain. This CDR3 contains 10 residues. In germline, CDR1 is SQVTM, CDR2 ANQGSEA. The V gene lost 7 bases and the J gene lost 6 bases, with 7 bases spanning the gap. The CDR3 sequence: CSAGPNEQFF. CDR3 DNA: TGCAGCGCCGGCCCCAATGAGCAGTTCTTC.

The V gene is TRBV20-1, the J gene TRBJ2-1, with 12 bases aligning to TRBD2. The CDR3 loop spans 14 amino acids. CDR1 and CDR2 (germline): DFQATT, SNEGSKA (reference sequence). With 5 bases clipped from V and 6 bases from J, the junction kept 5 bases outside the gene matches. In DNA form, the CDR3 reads TGCAGTGCTCTCACTAGCGGGGGGTTCAATGAGCAGTTCTTC. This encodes CSALTSGGFNEQFF.

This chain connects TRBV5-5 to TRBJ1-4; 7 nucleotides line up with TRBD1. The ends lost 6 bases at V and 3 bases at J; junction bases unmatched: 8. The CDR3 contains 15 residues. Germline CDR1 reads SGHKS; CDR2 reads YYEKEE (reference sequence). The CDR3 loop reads CASTFRDSSNEKLFF. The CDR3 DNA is TGTGCCAGCACCTTCCGGGACAGTTCTAATGAAAAACTGTTTTTT.

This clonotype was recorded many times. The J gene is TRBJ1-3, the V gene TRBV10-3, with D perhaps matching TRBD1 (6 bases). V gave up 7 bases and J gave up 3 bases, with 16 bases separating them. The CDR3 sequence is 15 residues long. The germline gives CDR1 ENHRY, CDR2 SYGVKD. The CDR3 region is CAITGTGSYGNTIYF. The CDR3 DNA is TGTGCCATCACCGGAACAGGGTCTTATGGAAACACCATATATTTT.

This CDR3 reads CASSLVSVGTDTQYF. The CDR3 nucleotides read TGTGCCAGCAGTTTAGTCAGTGTAGGGACAGATACGCAGTATTTT. The rearrangement uses TRBV12-3 or TRBV12-4 and TRBJ2-3; unclear D gene. V was pared by 1 base and J by 3 bases, with 11 bases between. The length of the CDR3 is 15 residues.